Listed here are 23 T cell receptor beta chains from one sample, sequenced in a study of T cell responses to AZD1222 COVID-19 vaccine. Libraries were prepared by immunoSEQ multiplex PCR; TCRdb keeps only in-frame clonotypes and omits some of them. Here the sample spans fewer than 150,000 clones, approximately 86% being singletons. Sequences were derived from peripheral blood, sampled on day 0 of AZD1222 vaccination. The receptor source for this set is an adult in good health.

The V call is TRBV10-3, the J call TRBJ1-2; unclear D gene. The CDR3 totals 14 residues. The germline gives CDR1 ENHRY, CDR2 SYGVKD. V lost 0 bases and J lost 1, with 6 bases in between. The CDR3 DNA sequence: TGTGCCATCAGTGAGTCGGGCCTTAACTATGGCTACACCTTC. Its protein is CAISESGLNYGYTF.

This sequence joins TRBV7-9 and TRBJ1-2; TRBD1 matches 9 bases. Germline loops: CDR1 SEHNR, CDR2 FQNEAQ (reference sequence). The CDR3 loop spans 13 amino acids. Trimming took 5 bases from V and 10 from J; bases not matched to a gene: 8. The CDR3 sequence: CASSVRDREFYTF. CDR3 bases: TGTGCCAGCAGCGTCCGGGACAGGGAGTTCTACACCTTC.

This sequence joins TRBV27 and TRBJ2-7; 8 nucleotides align to TRBD2. CDR1 and CDR2 (germline): MNHEY, SMNVEV (reference sequence). The V segment lost 3 bases and the J segment 1 base; nucleotides outside the gene matches: 2. The CDR3 spans 14 residues. CDR3 coding DNA: TGTGCCAGCAGTTTGAGCGGGGGTTCCTACGAGCAGTACTTC. Its protein is CASSLSGGSYEQYF.

This clone was seen just once. The chain employs TRBV7-7 and TRBJ1-5; D gene unclear. The CDR3 loop spans 13 amino acids. Germline V lookup: CDR1 SSHAT, CDR2 FNYEAQ (reference sequence). Trimming shortened V by 0 bases and J by 5 bases, and 5 bases separated the two germline ends. The CDR3 sequence: CASSLAPDQPQHF. The CDR3 DNA follows: TGTGCCAGCAGCTTAGCGCCGGATCAGCCCCAGCATTTT.

Worth noting for this clone: Other DNA variants within this sample encode the same CDR3. The genes are TRBV28 and TRBJ1-3, with a weak D call TRBD1 (6 bases). The V gene's germline CDR1 is MDHEN and CDR2 SYDVKM. V was clipped by 6 bases and J by 0 bases, with 9 bases between them. The CDR3 is made up of 14 amino acids. The CDR3 DNA is TGTGCCAGCAGCTTAGGGGGCTCTGGAAACACCATATATTTT. Residues: CASSLGGSGNTIYF.

V and J are TRBV19 and TRBJ1-5, with D unclear. The V gene's germline CDR1 is LNHDA and CDR2 SQIVND (reference sequence). V lost 3 bases and J 3 bases, leaving 15 bases between the germline ends. The CDR3 consists of 16 residues. The CDR3 sequence is CASSIPTDGFNQPQHF. CDR3 bases: TGTGCCAGTAGTATCCCTACCGACGGATTCAATCAGCCCCAGCATTTT.

J is TRBJ1-2 and V is TRBV28; 8 bases align to TRBD1. V shed 7 bases, J shed 7 bases, and the junction held 8 bases outside the gene matches. The CDR3 runs 13 residues. Germline CDR1 and CDR2: MDHEN and SYDVKM. For the CDR3, the DNA is TGTGCCAGCAATTCCCAGCAGGGGGCTGGCTACACCTTC. Its protein is CASNSQQGAGYTF.

This sequence joins TRBV2 and TRBJ1-1; no clear D gene. Deletions cut 6 bases from V and 1 base from J, with 18 bases between. This CDR3 has 16 residues. Looked up from germline, CDR1 is SNHLY and CDR2 is FYNNEI. This CDR3 is CASSRNGLGGNTEAFF. DNA of the CDR3: TGTGCCAGCAGCCGAAACGGGCTGGGAGGGAACACTGAAGCTTTCTTT. Filled out from reference TRBV2 and TRBJ1-1, the complete variable domain reads EPEVTQTPSHQVTQMGQEVILRCVPISNHLYFYWYRQILGQKVEFLVSFYNNEISEKSEIFDDQFSVERPDGSNFTLKIRSTKLEDSAMYFCASSRNGLGGNTEAFFGQGTRLTVV.

In the case of this clone: A read error is possible here, since a much larger clone lies one base away. V gene TRBV2 combines with J gene TRBJ2-3; D remains unclear. The CDR3 is 14 residues long. Germline V gene lookup returns CDR1 SNHLY and CDR2 FYNNEI. V lost 3 bases, J lost 2 bases, and 9 bases lay in between. CDR3 sequence reads: CASSDSADTDTQYF. As DNA, the CDR3 is TGTGCCAGCAGTGATTCGGCAGACACAGATACGCAGTATTTT.

The V call is TRBV4-3, the J call TRBJ2-7; D is uncertain. The CDR3 runs to 13 residues. The germline V gene encodes CDR1 LGHNA and CDR2 YSLEER. V lost 0 bases to trimming and J lost 8 bases, with 11 bases between them. The CDR3, as DNA: TGCGCCAGCAGCCAAGATTCTGCGGAAAAGCAGTACTTC. Its protein is CASSQDSAEKQYF.

Note on this clone: At one end, the junction sequence differs from germline, possibly due to a read error. The V and J genes are TRBV7-7 and TRBJ2-2, with 13 positions matching TRBD2. Germline lookup yields CDR1 SSHAT and CDR2 FNYEAQ (reference sequence). The CDR3 loop spans 18 amino acids. The CDR3 sequence: CASSHPGLAGKNTGELFF. CDR3 sequence (DNA): TGTGCTAGCAGCCACCCGGGACTAGCGGGGAAGAACACCGGGGAGCTGTTTTTT.

The chain links TRBV19 to TRBJ1-2; D is undetermined. Germline-derived CDR1 and CDR2 are LNHDA and SQIVND (reference sequence). The ends were cut back, 6 bases at V and 3 bases at J, with 11 bases in the middle. The CDR3 has 13 amino acids. The CDR3 DNA reads TGTGCCAGTAGCCTCAACGGGGACTATGGCTACACCTTC. Translation gives CASSLNGDYGYTF.

In its sample, this clone was seen a few times. The CDR3 is CASSRGLADSDEQFF. CDR3 sequence (DNA): TGTGCCAGCAGCCGAGGACTAGCGGACAGCGATGAGCAGTTCTTC. This rearrangement joins TRBV27 to TRBJ2-1; TRBD2 aligns across 10 bases. The CDR3 is made up of 15 amino acids. Per the germline V gene, CDR1 is MNHEY and CDR2 is SMNVEV (reference sequence). The V segment lost 6 bases and the J segment 8 bases; nucleotides outside the gene matches: 10.

This clone was recorded once. The chain combines TRBV14 with TRBJ1-1; D is ambiguous. The CDR3 is 13 amino acids. V lost 3 bases and J lost 4, with 9 bases in between. The germline V gene encodes CDR1 SGHDN and CDR2 FVKESK. The CDR3 coding sequence is TGTGCCAGCAGCCACGCAGGAGGCACTGAAGCTTTCTTT. Translating gives CASSHAGGTEAFF.

Ten or more counts support this clone. The J gene is TRBJ2-7, the V gene TRBV4-1, with 7 bases aligning to TRBD1. There are 13 residues in the CDR3. Germline V gene lookup returns CDR1 MGHRA and CDR2 YSYEKL. The ends lost 2 bases at V and 6 bases at J; junction bases unmatched: 4. The CDR3 protein is CASSQPSGGEQYF. The CDR3 DNA is TGCGCCAGCAGCCAACCGTCAGGGGGCGAGCAGTACTTC.

The J gene is TRBJ2-2, the V gene TRBV3-1 (or the pseudogene TRBV3-2), with D possibly being TRBD1 or TRBD2 (5 bases each). The CDR3 contains 15 residues. Trimming removed 3 bases at V and 4 bases at J, with 12 bases between. CDR1 LGHDT and CDR2 YNNKEL come from the germline V gene (reference sequence). The CDR3 region has the DNA TGTGCCAGCAGCCAGCCAGGGACCGCCACCGGGGAGCTGTTTTTT. Its translation: CASSQPGTATGELFF.

The rearrangement joins TRBV6-5 to TRBJ1-1; TRBD1 is a possible D gene (5 bases). Trimming pared 2 bases from V and 2 bases from J, leaving 12 bases between. This CDR3 has 15 residues. Germline V gene sequence: CDR1 MNHEY, CDR2 SVGAGI. CDR3 amino acids: CASSYDEGLNTEAFF. The CDR3 DNA follows: TGTGCCAGCAGTTACGACGAGGGGTTAAACACTGAAGCTTTCTTT.

The gene calls are TRBV2 and TRBJ1-5, with a weak D call TRBD1 (5 bases). This CDR3 has 16 residues. V gave up 0 bases and J gave up 6 bases, with 15 bases separating them. Germline CDR1 is SNHLY and CDR2 is FYNNEI. CDR3 loop: CASSEAHQGPGQPQHF. CDR3 sequence (DNA): TGTGCCAGCAGTGAAGCGCATCAGGGTCCGGGTCAGCCCCAGCATTTT.

This clone was picked up one time. The V and J genes are TRBV11-2 and TRBJ2-7; perhaps TRBD1 as D (5 bases). The CDR3 is 16 amino acids. The V and J ends lost 5 bases and 5 bases respectively, with 22 bases between them. Germline V CDR1 and CDR2: SGHAT, FQNNGV. In DNA, the CDR3 is TGTGCCAGCAGCAATCAGGGTCAGTTCTCCATTGACGAGCAGTACTTC. Its translation: CASSNQGQFSIDEQYF. The full variable domain, rest sourced from reference TRBV11-2 and TRBJ2-7, is EAGVAQSPRYKIIEKRQSVAFWCNPISGHATLYWYQQILGQGPKLLIQFQNNGVVDDSQLPKDRFSAERLKGVDSTLKIQPAKLEDSAVYLCASSNQGQFSIDEQYFGPGTRLTVT.

The chain joins TRBV5-1 to TRBJ2-7; D perhaps matches TRBD1 (6 bases). The V gene's germline CDR1 is SGHRS and CDR2 YFSETQ. The CDR3 loop spans 13 amino acids. Trimming removed 5 bases at V and 0 bases at J, with 9 bases between. DNA for the CDR3: TGCGCCAGCAGACGGGACAACTCCTACGAGCAGTACTTC. It specifies CASRRDNSYEQYF. The whole variable domain, remainder taken from reference TRBV5-1 and TRBJ2-7, is KAGVTQTPRYLIKTRGQQVTLSCSPISGHRSVSWYQQTPGQGLQFLFEYFSETQRNKGNFPGRFSGRQFSNSRSEMNVSTLELGDSALYLCASRRDNSYEQYFGPGTRLTVT.

J is TRBJ2-3 and V is TRBV7-3, with TRBD2 matching over 11 bases. CDR1 and CDR2 (germline): SGHTA, FQGTGA. Unmatched junction bases numbered 5, after V lost 3 bases and J lost 3 bases. The CDR3 covers 16 residues. The CDR3 spells CASSFLAGGRTDTQYF. The CDR3 nucleotides are TGTGCCAGCAGCTTCTTAGCGGGGGGGCGGACAGATACGCAGTATTTT.

The chain joins TRBV27 to TRBJ2-7; D not resolved. This CDR3 region has 14 residues. Germline-derived CDR1 and CDR2 are MNHEY and SMNVEV (reference sequence). Trimming removed 5 bases from V and 1 base from J, with 12 bases in between. CDR3 coding DNA: TGTGCCAGCAGTAAGGGTCTTCGGTCCTACGAGCAGTACTTC. Protein: CASSKGLRSYEQYF.

This clone was recorded a few times. Other nucleotide sequences from this sample produce the same CDR3. V gene TRBV7-9 combines with J gene TRBJ1-3; perhaps TRBD1 as D (6 bases). CDR3 size: 17 residues. Trimming stripped 5 bases from V and 0 bases from J, with 17 bases between. The germline CDR1 and CDR2 sequences are SEHNR and FQNEAQ (reference sequence). DNA of the CDR3: TGTGCCAGCAGCCCCAACAGGGACCGATACTCTGGAAACACCATATATTTT. This gives the protein CASSPNRDRYSGNTIYF. The full variable domain, rest sourced from reference TRBV7-9 and TRBJ1-3, is DTGVSQNPRHKITKRGQNVTFRCDPISEHNRLYWYRQTLGQGPEFLTYFQNEAQLEKSRLLSDRFSAERPKGSFSTLEIQRTEQGDSAMYLCASSPNRDRYSGNTIYFGEGSWLTVV.